The 11 T cell receptor beta chains given below trace back to one sample, sequenced in a study of blood T cell repertoires in COVID-19. TCRdb's table, derived via immunoSEQ multiplex PCR, lists solely in-frame clones and lacks some. The top ten clones hold approximately 18% of a sample with under 200,000 clones, more than 70% of them seen once. The sequenced sample was peripheral blood. These TCRs come from a woman in her seventies who had recovered from COVID-19.

V is TRBV9 and J is TRBJ2-1; TRBD2 matches 14 bases. Germline CDR1 is SGDLS and CDR2 is YYNGEE. Trimming took 4 bases from V and 6 from J; bases not matched to a gene: 3. The CDR3 is 15 amino acids. DNA of the CDR3: TGTGCCAGCAGCCCAGGACTAGCGGGAGGCAATGAGCAGTTCTTC. Its protein product is CASSPGLAGGNEQFF.

This clone occurred once. The chain uses TRBV7-2 and TRBJ1-1; maybe TRBD1 (6 bases). The CDR3 sequence is 13 residues long. Germline CDR1 SGHTA, CDR2 FQGNSA. The ends were cut back, 5 bases at V and 7 bases at J, with 14 bases in the middle. In nucleotides, the CDR3 is TGTGCCAGCAGCCAGGGGCCCCGAGGTGAAGCTTTCTTT. Its protein product is CASSQGPRGEAFF. The full variable domain, completed using reference TRBV7-2 and TRBJ1-1, is GAGVSQSPSNKVTEKGKDVELRCDPISGHTALYWYRQSLGQGLEFLIYFQGNSAPDKSGLPSDRFSAERTGGSVSTLTIQRTQQEDSAVYLCASSQGPRGEAFFGQGTRLTVV.

The CDR3 DNA follows: TGTGCCATCAGTGTCGGACTAGCGGGGAGCCGGGAGACCCAGTACTTC. Translating it yields CAISVGLAGSRETQYF. This rearrangement joins TRBV10-3 to TRBJ2-5; 12 bases map to TRBD2. Germline V gene lookup returns CDR1 ENHRY and CDR2 SYGVKD. V shed 4 bases and J 5 bases; nucleotides not matched to a gene: 8. The CDR3 runs 16 residues.

The chain employs TRBV5-6 and TRBJ1-2, with 7 bases identical to TRBD1. Germline assignment: CDR1 SGHDT and CDR2 YYEEEE. The CDR3 consists of 15 residues. Trimming at V came to 7 bases and at J to 2 bases, leaving 11 bases not matched to a gene. The CDR3 sequence is CASEQGMGVNYGYTF. CDR3 nucleotide sequence: TGTGCCAGCGAACAGGGGATGGGGGTAAACTATGGCTACACCTTC. Full variable domain (rest looked up from reference TRBV5-6 and TRBJ1-2): DAGVTQSPTHLIKTRGQQVTLRCSPKSGHDTVSWYQQALGQGPQFIFQYYEEEERQRGNFPDRFSGHQFPNYSSELNVNALLLGDSALYLCASEQGMGVNYGYTFGSGTRLTVV.

This chain links TRBV3-1 (or the pseudogene TRBV3-2) with TRBJ1-6; D ambiguous. Germline V gene data show CDR1 as LGHDT and CDR2 as YNNKEL (reference sequence). The CDR3 is made up of 14 amino acids. Trimming shortened V by 2 bases and J by 9 bases, and 11 bases separated the two germline ends. CDR3 in amino acids: CASSQKQRGSPLHF. The CDR3 bases are TGTGCCAGCAGCCAAAAACAGCGGGGTTCACCCCTCCACTTT.

The V call is TRBV7-2, the J call TRBJ2-3, with 10 bases matching TRBD2. The CDR3 has 19 residues. The germline V gene encodes CDR1 SGHTA and CDR2 FQGNSA. Losses at the gene ends were 2 bases for V and 4 bases for J; bases not matched to a gene: 15. The CDR3 nucleotides are TGTGCCAGCAGCTTATTTTCTAGCGGGGGCTCCGGGCACGCAGATACGCAGTATTTT. The encoded protein is CASSLFSSGGSGHADTQYF. The whole variable domain, remainder taken from reference TRBV7-2 and TRBJ2-3, is GAGVSQSPSNKVTEKGKDVELRCDPISGHTALYWYRQSLGQGLEFLIYFQGNSAPDKSGLPSDRFSAERTGGSVSTLTIQRTQQEDSAVYLCASSLFSSGGSGHADTQYFGPGTRLTVL.

The gene calls are TRBV5-4 and TRBJ2-2, with a possible D match to TRBD1 (5 bases). V lost 4 bases, J lost 6 bases, and 16 bases lay in between. There are 15 residues in the CDR3. Germline-derived CDR1 and CDR2 are SGHNT and YYREEE (reference sequence). This CDR3 reads CASSLPQVYAGELFF. CDR3 coding DNA: TGTGCCAGCAGCCTCCCACAGGTGTACGCCGGGGAGCTGTTTTTT.

J is TRBJ2-3 and V is TRBV30, with 9 bases that match TRBD2. V trimming: 5 bases; J trimming: 4 bases; junction bases outside the gene matches: 10. This CDR3 is 15 amino acids long. The germline CDR1 and CDR2 sequences are GTSNPN and SVGIG (reference sequence). CDR3: CAWGRRLAGSDTQYF. The CDR3 DNA sequence: TGTGCCTGGGGGCGGAGGCTAGCGGGGTCAGATACGCAGTATTTT. The full variable domain, in which reference TRBV30 and TRBJ2-3 provide the parts outside the CDR3, is SQTIHQWPATLVQPVGSPLSLECTVEGTSNPNLYWYRQAAGRGLQLLFYSVGIGQISSEVPQNLSASRPQDRQFILSSKKLLLSDSGFYLCAWGRRLAGSDTQYFGPGTRLTVL.

V usage is TRBV6-5 and J usage is TRBJ1-4, with 8 nucleotides matching TRBD1. Germline CDR1 MNHEY, CDR2 SVGAGI. There are 14 residues in the CDR3. The junction had 4 bases not matched to a gene; V was cut back by 6 bases and J by 4 bases. CDR3 coding DNA: TGTGCCAGCAGACGGGGACAGGTTAATGAAAAACTGTTTTTT. It specifies CASRRGQVNEKLFF.

This clone was recorded only once. The chain employs TRBV5-1 and TRBJ2-3; the match to TRBD2 covers 7 bases. The ends lost 4 bases at V and 8 bases at J; junction bases unmatched: 13. The germline CDR1 and CDR2 sequences are SGHRS and YFSETQ. The CDR3 covers 15 residues. CDR3 in DNA: TGCGCCAGCAGCCCAGGGACTATGGCCCCGGGTACGCAGTATTTT. This encodes CASSPGTMAPGTQYF.

The CDR3: CASSPTGLVRSTGELFF. In DNA form, the CDR3 reads TGTGCCAGCAGCCCCACGGGACTAGTAAGATCCACCGGGGAGCTGTTTTTT. The rearrangement joins TRBV14 to TRBJ2-2, with 8 bases lining up with TRBD2. The length of the CDR3 is 17 residues. Per the germline V gene, CDR1 is SGHDN and CDR2 is FVKESK. V shed 4 bases and J 4 bases; nucleotides not matched to a gene: 11.